This entry lists 2 T cell receptor beta chains sequenced from one sample in a study of T cells expressing NK-cell markers. TCRdb re-called the 5' RACE reads, yielding one record per CDR3 amino acid sequence without DNA. The clone table shows fewer than 200,000 distinct CDR3 sequences, with the ten largest holding less than 20%. The sequenced material came from blood T cells: a sorted CD56 or NKG2C T cell subset, CD4+ or CD8+ T cells, or bulk PBMC T cells (not recorded which). The receptors originated from a woman between 18 and 70 years old in good health.

The V and J genes are TRBV27 and TRBJ2-7; no DNA is available, so the TRBD2 call from TCRdb remains unchecked. Germline-derived CDR1 and CDR2 are MNHEY and SMNVEV (reference sequence). This CDR3 contains 13 residues. The CDR3 is CASSPSGTFTWYF.

V and J are TRBV18 and TRBJ2-1; TCRdb gives TRBD2 as the D gene, but with no DNA this cannot be confirmed. The CDR3 has 16 residues. The germline V gene encodes CDR1 KGHSH and CDR2 LQKENI. The CDR3 loop reads CASSPPGLAGGNEQFF.